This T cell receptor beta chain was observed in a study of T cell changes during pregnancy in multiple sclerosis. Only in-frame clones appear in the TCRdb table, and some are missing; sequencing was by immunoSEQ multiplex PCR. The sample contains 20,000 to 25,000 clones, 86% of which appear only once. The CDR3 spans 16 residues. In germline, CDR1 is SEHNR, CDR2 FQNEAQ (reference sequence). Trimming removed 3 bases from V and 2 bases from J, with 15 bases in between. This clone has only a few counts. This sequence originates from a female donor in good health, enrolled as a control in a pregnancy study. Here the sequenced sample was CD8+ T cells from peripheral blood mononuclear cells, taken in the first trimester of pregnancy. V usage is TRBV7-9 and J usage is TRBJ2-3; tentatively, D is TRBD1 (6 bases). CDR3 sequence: CASSLPRQVTTDTQYF. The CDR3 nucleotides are TGTGCCAGCAGCTTGCCCCGACAGGTTACCACAGATACGCAGTATTTT.